This T cell receptor (beta chain) is drawn from a study of T-cell reconstitution after alpha-beta-depleted transplantation in children. The TCRbeta library was prepared with unique molecular identifiers. A single record per CDR3 protein comes from TCRdb applying MiXCR to the PCR reads. The top ten hold around 2.4% of the sample, which has about 500,000 distinct CDR3 sequences, about 33% seen once. Germline lookup yields CDR1 MNHEY and CDR2 SVGEGT. V lost 6 bases to trimming and J lost 11 bases, with 14 bases between them. The CDR3 is made up of 12 amino acids. This TCR came from a human donor who donated a stem cell graft to a child with aplastic anemia. The chain recombines TRBV6-2 or TRBV6-3 with TRBJ2-1; no firm D call. This sample comprised PBMCs from the stem cell graft donor, obtained from the stem cell graft. The CDR3 DNA follows: TGTGCCAGCAGAGCTCCCCCGAAAAAGCAGTTCTTC. This codes for CASRAPPKKQFF.